A selection of T cell receptor beta chains follows, all from one sample in a study of T cell repertoires in cytomegalovirus infection. From the reads, TCRdb called clonotypes with MiXCR, one entry per CDR3 protein. This sample yields about 490,000 distinct CDR3 sequences, of which roughly 10% are seen a single time; 10% to 13% belongs to the top ten. Sequenced: PBMCs. The receptors derive from a human donor in good health (CMV status not recorded). Some clones in this sample may be carry-over from other donors' samples. CDR3s include the opening cysteine and the closing phenylalanine or tryptophan. The order of the fields is clone size, J gene, D gene, V gene, CDR3 protein, CDR3 DNA. D genes are given only for firm matches. A clone size is listed for some rows: how often the clone was seen (once, few, many), or a class if it is expanded.

>many|TRBJ2-1|TRBD2|TRBV4-2
CASSQDPRGGLNEQFF
TGTGCCAGCAGCCAAGATCCGCGGGGGGGCCTGAATGAGCAGTTCTTC
>few|TRBJ1-5|TRBD1|TRBV2
CASVMDRGTGQPQHF
TGTGCCAGCGTAATGGACAGGGGGACAGGTCAGCCCCAGCATTTT
>.|TRBJ2-7|TRBD2|TRBV3-1
CASSQSGTSGIHEQYF
TGTGCCAGCAGCCAATCCGGGACTAGCGGTATCCACGAGCAGTACTTC
>.|TRBJ2-5|.|TRBV7-6
CASSHTPGPGFRETQYF
TGTGCCAGCAGCCACACACCGGGCCCAGGTTTCCGAGAGACCCAGTACTTC
>many|TRBJ1-3|.|TRBV12-5
CASGLIGPIIYF
TGTGCTAGTGGTTTGATCGGCCCGATCATATATTTT
>many|TRBJ1-5|.|TRBV2
CASRESLHQPQHF
TGTGCCAGCAGGGAGAGCCTGCATCAGCCCCAGCATTTT
>.|TRBJ2-7|TRBD1|TRBV7-9
CASSTKGQGVREQYF
TGTGCCAGCAGCACGAAAGGACAGGGGGTGCGGGAGCAGTACTTC
>.|TRBJ2-2|.|TRBV20-1
CSAQNRVGDTGELFF
TGCAGTGCCCAAAATAGAGTCGGGGACACCGGGGAGCTGTTTTTT
>many|TRBJ2-6|TRBD1|TRBV7-2
CASSARQGRAGANVLTF
TGTGCCAGCAGCGCCCGACAGGGTAGGGCTGGGGCCAACGTCCTGACTTTC
>.|TRBJ2-7|TRBD2|TRBV20-1
CSAREIKKASGSYEQYF
TGCAGTGCTAGAGAAATTAAGAAGGCTAGCGGTTCCTACGAGCAGTACTTC
>many|TRBJ1-1|.|TRBV5-1
CASSQQGMNTEAFF
TGCGCCAGCAGCCAACAGGGCATGAACACTGAAGCTTTCTTT
>many|TRBJ2-5|.|TRBV9
CASSRQAGVQETQYF
TGTGCCAGCAGTAGACAAGCAGGGGTGCAAGAGACCCAGTACTTC
>many|TRBJ2-2|.|TRBV9
CASSPTANTGELFF
TGTGCCAGCAGTCCGACAGCGAACACCGGGGAGCTGTTTTTT
>few|TRBJ2-1|.|TRBV20-1
CSAFSHRNEQFF
TGCAGTGCTTTTAGCCACCGCAATGAGCAGTTCTTC
>.|TRBJ2-6|TRBD1|TRBV5-4
CASSLSTRQGVSGANVLTF
TGTGCCAGCAGCTTGAGCACCCGACAGGGTGTCTCTGGGGCCAACGTCCTGACTTTC
>many|TRBJ1-2|.|TRBV7-2
CASSPREANYGYTF
TGTGCCAGCAGCCCCCGGGAGGCTAACTATGGCTACACCTTC
>few|TRBJ2-1|.|TRBV2
CATPSGKKGTYNEQFF
TGTGCCACCCCCTCAGGCAAGAAGGGCACCTACAATGAGCAGTTCTTC
>many|TRBJ2-5|TRBD1|TRBV20-1
CSARGLSTGMETQYF
TGCAGTGCTAGAGGACTTTCGACAGGGATGGAGACCCAGTACTTC
>many|TRBJ2-1|TRBD2|TRBV7-3
CASSKRETPGDGYNEQFF
TGTGCCAGTTCTAAGCGGGAGACGCCTGGTGACGGCTACAATGAGCAGTTCTTC
>many|TRBJ2-6|.|TRBV30
CALYRGGVSSGANVLTF
TGTGCCCTTTACAGGGGGGGAGTTAGCTCTGGGGCCAACGTCCTGACTTTC
>.|TRBJ2-2|.|TRBV3-1
CASSQEAGPGELFF
TGTGCCAGCAGCCAAGAAGCGGGCCCCGGGGAGCTGTTTTTT
>.|TRBJ2-2|.|TRBV5-1
CASSLVERVPGELFF
TGCGCCAGCAGCCTCGTGGAGCGGGTGCCCGGGGAGCTGTTTTTT
>many|TRBJ1-4|.|TRBV5-1
CASSRGSGGRDFNEKLFF
TGCGCCAGCAGCCGAGGGTCCGGGGGCAGAGATTTTAATGAAAAACTGTTTTTT
>many|TRBJ2-7|TRBD1|TRBV7-9
CASSSRDRGGEQYF
TGTGCCAGCAGCTCCCGGGACAGGGGTGGTGAGCAGTACTTC
>few|TRBJ2-1|.|TRBV12-3/TRBV12-4
CASTNRVPAYNEQFF
TGTGCCAGTACCAATCGGGTCCCGGCCTACAATGAGCAGTTCTTC
>few|TRBJ2-4|TRBD1|TRBV12-5
CASGLSGIRGQGVF
TGTGCTAGTGGTTTAAGTGGGATCAGGGGACAGGGGGTCTTC
>few|TRBJ1-5|.|TRBV20-1
CSARDIDLSGSNQPQHF
TGCAGTGCTAGAGATATAGACCTCTCGGGTAGCAATCAGCCCCAGCATTTT
>.|TRBJ1-3|.|TRBV7-9
CASSYYFPGQRSGNTIYF
TGTGCCAGCAGCTACTACTTCCCGGGGCAAAGGAGCGGAAACACCATATATTTT
>few|TRBJ1-5|TRBD1|TRBV20-1
CSATTGTGGRGGSQPQHF
TGCAGTGCTACGACTGGGACAGGGGGAAGAGGGGGGAGTCAGCCCCAGCATTTT
>many|TRBJ2-7|TRBD2|TRBV7-2
CASSLLAGAVYEQYF
TGTGCCAGCAGCCTACTAGCGGGGGCCGTCTACGAGCAGTACTTC
>many|TRBJ2-7|.|TRBV7-9
CASSSGGTYEQYF
TGTGCCAGCAGCTCAGGAGGAACCTACGAGCAGTACTTC
>few|TRBJ1-6|.|TRBV5-5
CASSLEGEDSPLHF
TGTGCCAGCAGCTTGGAGGGAGAGGATTCACCCCTCCACTTT
>many|TRBJ2-1|TRBD2|TRBV28
CASSFELAGLSYNEQFF
TGTGCCAGCAGTTTCGAGCTAGCGGGACTCTCCTACAATGAGCAGTTCTTC
>.|TRBJ2-2|.|TRBV5-1
CASSPGEFANTGELFF
TGCGCCAGCAGCCCCGGCGAGTTCGCGAACACCGGGGAGCTGTTTTTT
>many|TRBJ2-3|TRBD2|TRBV5-1
CASSPTGTSGSSDTQYF
TGCGCCAGCAGCCCCACCGGGACTAGCGGGAGCTCAGATACGCAGTATTTT
>.|TRBJ2-5|.|TRBV29-1
CSVEESGAGETQYF
TGCAGCGTTGAAGAATCAGGGGCCGGGGAGACCCAGTACTTC
>many|TRBJ2-5|TRBD2|TRBV5-1
CASSQGSSGSQETQYF
TGCGCCAGCAGCCAGGGATCTAGCGGGAGCCAAGAGACCCAGTACTTC
>many|TRBJ1-1|.|TRBV27
CASSRIGEDTEAFF
TGTGCCAGCAGTAGGATAGGAGAGGACACTGAAGCTTTCTTT
>.|TRBJ1-4|.|TRBV30
CAWSVLRKGGEKLFF
TGTGCCTGGAGTGTTTTGCGGAAAGGTGGCGAAAAACTGTTTTTT
>many|TRBJ2-1|TRBD2|TRBV11-2
CASGETSGFANEQFF
TGTGCCAGCGGTGAGACTAGCGGGTTTGCCAATGAGCAGTTCTTC
>many|TRBJ1-1|.|TRBV25-1
CASSESNGNTEAFF
TGTGCCAGCAGTGAATCGAACGGGAACACTGAAGCTTTCTTT